This entry describes one T cell receptor (beta chain). No antigen is known for it. Trimming left V 6 bases short and J 1 base short, with 11 bases between. The CDR3 consists of 13 residues. Germline-derived CDR1 and CDR2 are SGHTS and YDEGEE. The protocol was immunoSEQ multiplex PCR, while the TCRdb copy is restricted to in-frame clones and leaves out a portion. Here the sample spans about 350,000 clones, around 89% being singletons. Treatment specified: over 15 received Ad26.COV2.S at low or high dose, single or two shots; roughly five received placebo; per-sample allocation not given. It was on day 63 after the first vaccine or placebo injection that samples were taken. This specimen belongs to a study of Ad26.COV2.S vaccination and SARS-CoV-2 variants. Study in general: Donor had been placed in the Ad26.COV2.S arm of the COV1001 trial. By the intramuscular route, Ad26.COV2.S was given once, or twice 56 days apart. Study-wide points: Vaccine recipients surpassed placebo recipients in spike-specific TCR breadth. Measurement of non-spike TCR breadth gave similar results in vaccine and placebo recipients.

The sample here was peripheral blood, taken in a trial of Ad26.COV2.S vaccine versus placebo. This sequence originates from a person between 18 and 60 years old who received the Ad26.COV2.S COVID-19 vaccine or a placebo. The rearrangement uses TRBV5-8 and TRBJ2-7, with a tentative D call TRBD2 (6 bases). The CDR3 here is CASKVRGSYEQYF. The CDR3, as DNA: TGTGCCAGCAAAGTCCGGGGGTCCTACGAGCAGTACTTC. Based on the CDR3 plus reference TRBV5-8 and TRBJ2-7, the full variable domain is EAGVTQSPTHLIKTRGQQATLRCSPISGHTSVYWYQQALGLGLQFLLWYDEGEERNRGNFPPRFSGRQFPNYSSELNVNALELEDSALYLCASKVRGSYEQYFGPGTRLTVT.